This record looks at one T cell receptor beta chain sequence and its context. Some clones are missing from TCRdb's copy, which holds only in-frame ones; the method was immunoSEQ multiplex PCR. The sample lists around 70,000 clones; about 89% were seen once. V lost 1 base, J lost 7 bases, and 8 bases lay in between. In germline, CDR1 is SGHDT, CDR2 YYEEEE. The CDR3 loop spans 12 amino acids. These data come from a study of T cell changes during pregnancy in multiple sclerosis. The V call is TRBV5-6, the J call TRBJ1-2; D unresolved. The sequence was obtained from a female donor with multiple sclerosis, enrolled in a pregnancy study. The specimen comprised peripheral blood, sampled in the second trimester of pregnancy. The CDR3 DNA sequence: TGTGCCAGCAGCTTGCTCCCCGGTGGCTACACCTTC. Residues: CASSLLPGGYTF.